The 10 T cell receptor beta chains below all came from one sample that was sequenced in a study of regulatory T cells in long-lasting Graves disease. Arm-PCR of CDR3 regions and iRepertoire HTBI primers were used to build TCR beta libraries. MiXCR was run by TCRdb on the multiplex PCR reads, yielding one entry per CDR3 protein. The table shows 500,000 or so distinct CDR3 sequences, with less than 15% occurring only once. Time point reported: newly diagnosed GD, antithyroid drugs for less than 3 months. RNA isolated from PBMCs was used to make the TCR library. Separately, the same data were catalogued under a study of T cells in Graves' hyperthyroidism and ophthalmopathy.

The sample here was peripheral blood mononuclear cells (PBMCs), taken at new diagnosis, from a patient treated with antithyroid drugs. These TCRs come from a woman between 50 and 59 years old with Graves disease.

This chain joins TRBV4-2 and TRBJ1-2, with TRBD1 identical over 7 bases. Germline assignment: CDR1 LGHNA and CDR2 YNFKEQ. This CDR3 contains 15 residues. V lost 0 bases, J lost 7 bases, and 8 bases stayed unmatched. The CDR3 protein is CASSQDLGQEAGYTF. CDR3 sequence (DNA): TGTGCCAGCAGCCAAGACCTCGGACAGGAGGCTGGCTACACCTTC.

This clonotype occurred a few times. The CDR3 nucleotides are TGCGCCAGCACGTTACTCCTTGGGGACCTTGGCTACACCTTC. Amino acids: CASTLLLGDLGYTF. This rearrangement joins TRBV5-1 to TRBJ1-2; D is possibly TRBD1 (5 bases). The V end lost 6 bases, the J end lost 7 bases, and 19 bases lay between the germline ends. Germline CDR1 is SGHRS and CDR2 is YFSETQ. This CDR3 region has 14 residues.

The sample holds a few counts of this clonotype. CDR3: CASSRRTSASTDTQYF. Written as DNA, the CDR3 is TGTGCCAGCAGCCGGCGGACAAGCGCTAGCACAGATACGCAGTATTTT. V and J are TRBV7-9 and TRBJ2-3; D is perhaps TRBD1 (5 bases). From germline, CDR1 is SEHNR and CDR2 FQNEAQ (reference sequence). The CDR3 extends over 16 amino acids. Deletions cut 5 bases from V and 0 bases from J, with 15 bases between.

This rearrangement joins TRBV11-1 to TRBJ2-7; the D is unclear. V dropped 2 bases and J dropped 6 bases, with 8 bases sitting between them. CDR3 length: 12 amino acids. Germline V gene sequence: CDR1 SGHAT, CDR2 FQDESV (reference sequence). DNA for the CDR3: TGTGCCAGCAGCTTAAGTAGGGCCGAGCAGTACTTC. The encoded protein is CASSLSRAEQYF.

The table lists this clonotype with many counts. The gene calls are TRBV3-1 and TRBJ1-2, with no clear D. This CDR3 is built from 14 residues. V was trimmed by 5 bases and J by 7 bases, leaving 17 bases between them. CDR1 and CDR2 (germline): LGHDT, YNNKEL (reference sequence). In nucleotides, the CDR3 is TGTGCCAGCAGCTTTCTTCCGGGCAGGACTGGCTACACCTTC. Translation gives CASSFLPGRTGYTF.

J is TRBJ2-2 and V is TRBV2; D is ambiguous. The ends were cut back, 4 bases at V and 7 bases at J, with 10 bases in the middle. Germline V lookup: CDR1 SNHLY, CDR2 FYNNEI. The CDR3 length is 13 residues. CDR3 protein: CASSGLPHGELFF. The CDR3, as DNA: TGTGCCAGCAGTGGCCTCCCCCACGGGGAGCTGTTTTTT.

The chain carries TRBV6-4 and TRBJ2-7; the match to TRBD1 covers 9 bases. Trimming removed 2 bases from V and 0 bases from J; junction bases left unmatched: 2. Looked up from germline, CDR1 is MRHNA and CDR2 is SNTAGT. This CDR3 is 15 amino acids long. CDR3 DNA: TGTGCCAGCAGTGACAACAGGGGGCTCTCCTACGAGCAGTACTTC. Its translation is CASSDNRGLSYEQYF.

The V and J genes are TRBV20-1 and TRBJ2-2; TRBD2 is a possible D gene (5 bases). CDR3 length equals 15 residues. The germline CDR1 and CDR2 sequences are DFQATT and SNEGSKA (reference sequence). V lost 0 bases and J 4 bases, leaving 12 bases between the germline ends. The chain's CDR3 is CSAREATAGTGELFF. The CDR3 DNA reads as TGCAGTGCTAGAGAGGCTACCGCGGGCACCGGGGAGCTGTTTTTT.

This clonotype showed up many times. This chain joins TRBV12-3 or TRBV12-4 and TRBJ2-2; tentatively, D is TRBD2 (6 bases). This CDR3 is 15 amino acids long. With 5 bases removed from V and 5 bases from J, the gap between germline ends came to 15 bases. In DNA, the CDR3 is TGTGCCAGCAGTAAACACACCGGGGGAACCGGGGAGCTGTTTTTT. This translates into CASSKHTGGTGELFF.

J is TRBJ2-4 and V is TRBV14; a weak D match, TRBD1 (5 bases). This CDR3 has 15 residues. Trimming removed 0 bases from V and 8 bases from J, with 14 bases in between. CDR1 and CDR2 (germline): SGHDN, FVKESK. CDR3 bases: TGTGCCAGCAGCCAAGAGGGTCCAGGGTTGGACATTCAGTACTTC. It encodes CASSQEGPGLDIQYF.